What follows describes a single T cell receptor (beta chain). Antigen: not known. This sample is part of a study of OX40 agonist ivuxolimab in advanced cancers. Whole-study context: Partial responses were achieved by three patients, of whom one had hepatocellular carcinoma and two had cutaneous melanoma. Whole-study findings and limits: Both blood CD4+ and CD8+ T cells showed clonal growth by week 6 at 0.1 to 3.0 mg/kg.

The CDR3 spans 15 residues. Unmatched junction bases numbered 5, after V lost 4 bases and J lost 1 base. In germline, CDR1 is SGHNT, CDR2 YYREEE (reference sequence). Sequenced by immunoSEQ multiplex PCR; TCRdb stores in-frame clones only, minus some. Here the sample spans about 100,000 clones, about 90% being singletons. Autoimmune disease history or systemic immunosuppression was exclusionary. The chain links TRBV5-4 to TRBJ2-7; 10 bases align to TRBD2. Here the sequenced sample was CD4+ or CD8+ T cells sorted from blood, taken in a trial of the OX40 agonist ivuxolimab. This clonotype originated in an adult with an advanced solid tumor such as melanoma, head and neck, liver or kidney cancer. CDR3 loop: CASSPLAGSSYEQYF. DNA for the CDR3: TGTGCCAGCAGCCCACTAGCGGGGTCGTCCTACGAGCAGTACTTC.